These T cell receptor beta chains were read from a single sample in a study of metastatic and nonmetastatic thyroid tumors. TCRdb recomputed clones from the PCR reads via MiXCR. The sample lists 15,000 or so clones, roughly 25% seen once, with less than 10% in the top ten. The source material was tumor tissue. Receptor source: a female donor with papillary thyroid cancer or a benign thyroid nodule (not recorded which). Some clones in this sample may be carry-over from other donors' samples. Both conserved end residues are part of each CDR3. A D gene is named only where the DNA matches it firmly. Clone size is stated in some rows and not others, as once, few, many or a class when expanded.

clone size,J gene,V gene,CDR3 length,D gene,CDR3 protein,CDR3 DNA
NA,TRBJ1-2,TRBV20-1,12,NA,CSVPRCRYVYTF,TGCAGTGTCCCCAGGTGTCGGTATGTCTACACCTTC
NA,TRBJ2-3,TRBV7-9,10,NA,CASVEDTQYF,TGTGCCAGCGTGGAGGATACGCAGTATTTT
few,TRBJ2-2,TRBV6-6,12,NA,CASSYLTGELFF,TGTGCCAGCAGTTACCTCACCGGGGAGCTGTTTTTT
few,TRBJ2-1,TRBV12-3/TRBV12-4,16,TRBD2,CASSSPGLAGVNEQFF,TGTGCCAGCAGTTCACCGGGACTAGCGGGAGTGAATGAGCAGTTCTTC
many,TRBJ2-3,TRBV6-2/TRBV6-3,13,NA,CASSYSRLEGPYF,TGTGCCAGCAGTTACTCTCGTCTGGAGGGCCCGTATTTT
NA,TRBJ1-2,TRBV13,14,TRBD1,CASSLGQGTYGYTF,TGTGCCAGCAGCTTAGGACAGGGGACCTATGGCTACACCTTC
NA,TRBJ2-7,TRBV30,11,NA,CAWSWGYEQYF,TGTGCCTGGAGCTGGGGGTACGAGCAGTACTTC
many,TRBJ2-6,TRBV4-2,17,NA,CASSQGQPLSGANVLTF,TGTGCCAGCAGCCAAGGACAGCCCCTCTCTGGGGCCAACGTCCTGACTTTC
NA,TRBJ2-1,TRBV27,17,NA,CASSLSPGVSSYNEQFF,TGTGCCAGCAGTTTATCGCCGGGAGTGAGCTCCTACAATGAGCAGTTCTTC
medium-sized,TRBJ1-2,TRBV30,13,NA,CAWSVDGTYGYTF,TGTGCCTGGAGTGTGGACGGCACTTATGGCTACACCTTC
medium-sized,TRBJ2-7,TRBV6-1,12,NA,CASTPSTYEQYF,TGTGCCAGCACACCCAGTACCTACGAGCAGTACTTC
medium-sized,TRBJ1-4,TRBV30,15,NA,CAWSVRQTTNEKLFF,TGTGCCTGGAGTGTCCGACAGACAACTAATGAAAAACTGTTTTTT
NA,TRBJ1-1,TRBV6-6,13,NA,CASSYREGTEAFF,TGTGCCAGCAGTTACCGGGAAGGGACTGAAGCTTTCTTT
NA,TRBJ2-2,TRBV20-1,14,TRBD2,CSARGLAGTGELFF,TGCAGTGCTAGAGGGCTAGCGGGCACCGGGGAGCTGTTTTTT
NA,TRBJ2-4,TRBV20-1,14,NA,CSASPLATENIQYF,TGCAGTGCTAGTCCTTTAGCTACTGAAAACATTCAGTACTTC
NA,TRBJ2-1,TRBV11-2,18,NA,CASSFLGLGGSSYNEQFF,TGTGCCAGCAGCTTTTTAGGTTTAGGGGGTAGCTCCTACAATGAGCAGTTCTTC
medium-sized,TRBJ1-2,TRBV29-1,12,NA,CSVEDRPRAYTF,TGCAGCGTTGAAGATCGGCCAAGGGCCTACACCTTC
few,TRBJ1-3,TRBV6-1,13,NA,CASSGDGGNTIYF,TGTGCCAGCAGTGGGGACGGAGGAAACACCATATATTTT
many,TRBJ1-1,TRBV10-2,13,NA,CASSERVYTEAFF,TGCGCCAGCAGTGAACGGGTGTACACTGAAGCTTTCTTT
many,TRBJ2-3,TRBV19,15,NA,CASREGRQFTDTQYF,TGTGCCAGTAGAGAGGGGCGTCAATTCACAGATACGCAGTATTTT
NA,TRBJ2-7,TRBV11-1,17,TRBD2,CASSSSGSSVRTYEQYF,TGTGCCAGCAGCTCTAGCGGGAGTTCCGTAAGGACCTACGAGCAGTACTTC
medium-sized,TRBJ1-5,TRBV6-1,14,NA,CASSEGDGNQPQHF,TGTGCCAGCAGTGAGGGCGACGGCAATCAGCCCCAGCATTTT
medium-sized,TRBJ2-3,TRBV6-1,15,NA,CASSEQRVPTDTQYF,TGTGCCAGCAGTGAACAGCGGGTCCCCACAGATACGCAGTATTTT
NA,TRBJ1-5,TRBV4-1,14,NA,CASSRGRSNQPQHF,TGCGCCAGCAGCAGGGGCAGGTCCAATCAGCCCCAGCATTTT
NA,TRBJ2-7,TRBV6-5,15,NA,CASSYSEQGRYEQYF,TGTGCCAGCAGTTACTCGGAGCAGGGGCGATACGAGCAGTACTTC
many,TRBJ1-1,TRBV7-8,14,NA,CASSPVAGNTEAFF,TGTGCCAGCAGCCCAGTCGCGGGGAACACTGAAGCTTTCTTT
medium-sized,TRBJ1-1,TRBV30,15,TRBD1,CAWSVRGQKNTEAFF,TGTGCCTGGAGTGTACGGGGACAGAAGAACACTGAAGCTTTCTTT
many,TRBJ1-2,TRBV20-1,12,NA,CSAPKTVYGYTF,TGCAGTGCTCCCAAGACAGTCTATGGCTACACCTTC
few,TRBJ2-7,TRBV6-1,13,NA,CASGLNPVDEQYF,TGTGCCAGCGGGTTAAACCCTGTGGACGAGCAGTACTTC
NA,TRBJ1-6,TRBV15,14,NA,CATSRGGLNSPLHF,TGTGCCACCAGCAGAGGGGGCTTGAATTCACCCCTCCACTTT
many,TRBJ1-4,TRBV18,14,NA,CASSPQSDGGKLFF,TGTGCCAGCTCACCACAGTCCGATGGGGGAAAACTGTTTTTT
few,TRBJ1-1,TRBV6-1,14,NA,CASSEAVRSAEAFF,TGTGCCAGCAGTGAAGCGGTTAGGTCGGCTGAAGCTTTCTTT